This passage covers 32 T cell receptor beta chains from one sample sequenced in a study of pediatric ulcerative colitis. The rectum was sampled with one to two pinch biopsies at colonoscopy. Repertoires were generated with immunoSEQ multiplex PCR, while TCRdb's copy carries only in-frame clones and drops some. The sample shows about 36,000 clones, around three quarters of them seen only once. Sequencing was done on a sample of gut tissue. These receptors came from a boy aged 10-17 years with moderate ulcerative colitis.

The sample holds a few counts of this clone. The chain joins TRBV7-9 to TRBJ1-5, with 8 bases identical to TRBD1. V shed 3 bases, J shed 6 bases, and the junction held 7 bases outside the gene matches. The length of the CDR3 is 15 residues. Germline-derived CDR1 and CDR2 are SEHNR and FQNEAQ (reference sequence). The CDR3 bases are TGTGCCAGCAGCTTGACAGGGGAGCAAGGTCAGCCCCAGCATTTT. It encodes CASSLTGEQGQPQHF.

The chain uses TRBV10-2 and TRBJ2-7; 7 bases fit TRBD1. Germline V gives CDR1 WSHSY, CDR2 SAAADI. The CDR3 consists of 13 residues. V gave up 7 bases and J gave up 7 bases; unmatched junction bases: 10. CDR3 amino acids: CASNEGGPREQYF. CDR3 in DNA: TGCGCCAGCAACGAAGGGGGCCCTAGGGAGCAGTACTTC.

To note about this clone: The DNA is left out, because the CDR3 cannot be placed on it with certainty; the CDR3 is given as TCRdb lists it. V is TRBV6-5 and J is TRBJ2-1; TRBD2 was called by the table and not checked on the DNA. CDR1 MNHEY and CDR2 SVGAGI come from the germline V gene. The CDR3 length is 15 residues, termini included. The CDR3 here is CASSTSGEGYNEQFF.

The V call is TRBV6-4, the J call TRBJ2-7, with D perhaps assigned TRBD1 or TRBD2 (5 bases each). The CDR3 is 13 residues long. Deletions cut 5 bases from V and 6 bases from J, with 14 bases between. The germline gives CDR1 MRHNA, CDR2 SNTAGT. DNA of the CDR3: TGTGCCAGCAGTATTGGATGGGACGGCGAGCAGTACTTC. As protein: CASSIGWDGEQYF.

The chain combines TRBV19 with TRBJ2-1; D possibly uses TRBD1 or TRBD2 (5 bases each). V lost 3 bases to trimming and J lost 5 bases, with 14 bases between them. Germline-derived CDR1 and CDR2 are LNHDA and SQIVND (reference sequence). The CDR3 sequence is 15 residues long. The CDR3: CASSMTQVGNNEQFF. The CDR3 bases are TGTGCCAGTAGTATGACACAGGTCGGGAACAATGAGCAGTTCTTC.

The CDR3 nucleotides are TGTGCCTGGAGTGTATCAGGGGTCCACAATGAGCAGTTCTTC. It translates to CAWSVSGVHNEQFF. The V call is TRBV30, the J call TRBJ2-1; a weak D match, TRBD1 (6 bases). CDR3 length: 14 residues. Per the germline V gene, CDR1 is GTSNPN and CDR2 is SVGIG (reference sequence). The V end was cut by 0 bases, the J end by 5 bases, with 11 bases between.

The V and J genes are TRBV9 and TRBJ2-2; no clear D. Trimming removed 4 bases from V and 1 base from J, with 11 bases in between. There are 15 residues in the CDR3. The germline V gene has CDR1 SGDLS and CDR2 YYNGEE. Here the CDR3 reads CASSPRVRNTGELFF. CDR3 in DNA: TGTGCCAGCAGCCCGCGTGTCCGGAACACCGGGGAGCTGTTTTTT.

The chain uses TRBV7-4 and TRBJ2-7; 7 bases map to TRBD1. This CDR3 has 17 residues. Germline CDR1 and CDR2: SGHVT and SQSDAQ. V shed 2 bases and J 2 bases; nucleotides not matched to a gene: 12. The CDR3 reads CASSLNPDDRDTYEQYF. The CDR3 coding sequence is TGTGCCAGCAGCTTAAATCCCGATGACAGGGATACCTACGAGCAGTACTTC. The full variable domain, rest sourced from reference TRBV7-4 and TRBJ2-7, is GAGVSQSPRYKVAKRGRDVALRCDSISGHVTLYWYRQTLGQGSEVLTYSQSDAQRDKSGRPSGRFSAERPERSVSTLKIQRTEQGDSAVYLCASSLNPDDRDTYEQYFGPGTRLTVT.

This chain uses TRBV29-1 with TRBJ1-2; D is ambiguous. V was clipped by 4 bases and J by 5 bases, with 8 bases between them. Germline V gives CDR1 SQVTM, CDR2 ANQGSEA. The CDR3 spans 11 residues. DNA for the CDR3: TGCAGCGTTGTTGAACCATATGGCTACACCTTC. Translating it yields CSVVEPYGYTF.

This clone was picked up one time. V and J are TRBV15 and TRBJ2-5; 9 positions match TRBD2. V dropped 6 bases and J dropped 4; count of bases not matched to a gene: 15. This CDR3 comprises 17 residues. Germline CDR1 LNHNV, CDR2 YYDKDF (reference sequence). CDR3 in DNA: TGTGCCACCAGGGGGGGAGTAGCGGGGGCCCCCGGAGAGACCCAGTACTTC. Its protein is CATRGGVAGAPGETQYF.

V usage is TRBV10-2 and J usage is TRBJ2-2; tentative D call: TRBD1 (5 bases). Per germline, CDR1 WSHSY and CDR2 SAAADI. This CDR3 has 14 amino acids. V was pared by 6 bases and J by 1 base, with 9 bases between. CDR3 protein: CASRSGWNTGELFF. The CDR3 nucleotides read TGCGCCAGCAGATCAGGGTGGAACACCGGGGAGCTGTTTTTT.

V and J are TRBV5-1 and TRBJ2-1; possibly TRBD2 for D (6 bases). The CDR3 totals 16 residues. The ends were cut back, 0 bases at V and 0 bases at J, with 10 bases in the middle. Germline CDR1 reads SGHRS; CDR2 reads YFSETQ. The CDR3 DNA follows: TGCGCCAGCAGCTTGGGACCCGGGGGCTCCTACAATGAGCAGTTCTTC. Its translation: CASSLGPGGSYNEQFF.

This clone was observed a handful of times. The J gene is TRBJ2-3, the V gene TRBV10-3, with D possibly matching TRBD2 (5 bases). Germline CDR1 reads ENHRY; CDR2 reads SYGVKD. Trimming took off 7 bases at V and 2 bases at J, with 10 bases between the two ends. The CDR3 extends over 13 amino acids. The CDR3 DNA sequence: TGTGCCATCAAGGACTTGTACACAGATACGCAGTATTTT. Translation: CAIKDLYTDTQYF.

Here the CDR3 DNA reads TGCGCCAGCAGTCTAACTGGACACCCGGGGGAGACCCAGTACTTC. Amino acids: CASSLTGHPGETQYF. The chain carries TRBV10-2 and TRBJ2-5; D assignment may be TRBD1 or TRBD2 (5 bases each). Trimming removed 5 bases from V and 5 bases from J, with 18 bases in between. The CDR3 is 15 amino acids. CDR1 WSHSY and CDR2 SAAADI come from the germline V gene.

This clone occurred a few times. The chain has TRBV5-1 and TRBJ2-4; 7 positions match TRBD1. J gave up 13 bases and V 2 bases, and 6 bases lay outside the gene matches. This CDR3 is 12 amino acids long. Looked up from germline, CDR1 is SGHRS and CDR2 is YFSETQ. The CDR3 spells CASSLQGPPQYF. Here the CDR3 DNA reads TGCGCCAGCAGCTTACAGGGGCCTCCGCAGTACTTC. The entire variable domain, with the rest obtained from reference TRBV5-1 and TRBJ2-4, is as follows: KAGVTQTPRYLIKTRGQQVTLSCSPISGHRSVSWYQQTPGQGLQFLFEYFSETQRNKGNFPGRFSGRQFSNSRSEMNVSTLELGDSALYLCASSLQGPPQYFGAGTRLSVL.

This clone was seen only a few times. The chain employs TRBV6-1 and TRBJ1-4; D unclear. The germline V and J ends were trimmed by 6 bases and 8 bases, with 10 bases remaining between them. Germline CDR1 is MNHNS and CDR2 is SASEGT. This CDR3 is built from 12 residues. This CDR3 reads CASSPNREKLFF. The CDR3 coding sequence is TGTGCCAGCAGCCCAAACCGGGAAAAACTGTTTTTT.

This chain connects TRBV5-1 to TRBJ1-3; weak D call: TRBD1 (5 bases). Germline CDR1 is SGHRS and CDR2 is YFSETQ. The CDR3 is 15 amino acids. Deletions cut 0 bases from V and 4 bases from J, with 11 bases between. CDR3 sequence reads: CASSLASGPGNTIYF. The CDR3 region has the DNA TGCGCCAGCAGCTTGGCCTCAGGGCCGGGAAACACCATATATTTT.

The V call is TRBV7-9, the J call TRBJ2-3; no reliable D call. Germline CDR1 SEHNR, CDR2 FQNEAQ (reference sequence). The CDR3 contains 11 residues. Between the trimmed V and J ends, which lost 2 bases and 7 bases, there was a span of 4 bases. CDR3 nucleotides: TGTGCCAGCAGCTTAAAAAATACGCAGTATTTT. This codes for CASSLKNTQYF.

Only one count was recorded for this clone. The rearrangement links TRBV10-3 to TRBJ2-7; TRBD2 aligns across 11 bases. There are 13 residues in the CDR3. The germline gives CDR1 ENHRY, CDR2 SYGVKD. J lost 3 bases, V lost 10 bases, and 5 bases had no gene match. Written as DNA, the CDR3 is TGTGCCACACTAGCGGGAGATGGCTACGAGCAGTACTTC. Amino acids: CATLAGDGYEQYF.

CDR3 residues: CASSLLNTGELFF. DNA for the CDR3: TGTGCCAGCAGTTTGTTGAACACCGGGGAGCTGTTTTTT. This rearrangement joins TRBV28 to TRBJ2-2; D is unclear. V lost 3 bases and J 1 base, leaving 3 bases between the germline ends. The germline gives CDR1 MDHEN, CDR2 SYDVKM. The length of the CDR3 is 13 residues. The entire variable domain, with the rest obtained from reference TRBV28 and TRBJ2-2, is as follows: DVKVTQSSRYLVKRTGEKVFLECVQDMDHENMFWYRQDPGLGLRLIYFSYDVKMKEKGDIPEGYSVSREKKERFSLILESASTNQTSMYLCASSLLNTGELFFGEGSRLTVL.

The chain combines TRBV2 with TRBJ2-1; 7 nucleotides agree with TRBD2. There are 15 residues in the CDR3. Germline CDR1 is SNHLY and CDR2 is FYNNEI. Germline trimming cut 6 bases from V and 4 bases from J; bases unmatched to any gene: 9. CDR3 nucleotides: TGTGCCAGCAGGGAACAGCGGGACCGATACAATGAGCAGTTCTTC. Its protein is CASREQRDRYNEQFF.

V and J are TRBV7-9 and TRBJ1-2, with 7 bases matching TRBD1. CDR3 length: 15 residues. The junction had 9 bases not matched to a gene; V was cut back by 6 bases and J by 2 bases. Germline-derived CDR1 and CDR2 are SEHNR and FQNEAQ (reference sequence). The CDR3 is CASSRQGLENYGYTF. The CDR3 coding sequence is TGTGCCAGCAGTCGACAGGGCCTCGAAAACTATGGCTACACCTTC.

The DNA for the CDR3 is TGCAGCGTTGACTCAGCGGGAGCGGGAGATACGCAGTATTTT. Protein product: CSVDSAGAGDTQYF. V is TRBV29-1 and J is TRBJ2-3, with TRBD2 matching 8 bases. The CDR3 contains 14 residues. Germline V gene data show CDR1 as SQVTM and CDR2 as ANQGSEA. V was clipped by 3 bases and J by 5 bases; unmatched bases: 7.

V is TRBV4-1 and J is TRBJ2-7; 9 nucleotides match TRBD1. The CDR3 is made up of 14 amino acids. Trimming at V came to 2 bases and at J to 5 bases, leaving 4 bases not matched to a gene. CDR1 MGHRA and CDR2 YSYEKL come from the germline V gene. CDR3 coding DNA: TGCGCCAGCAGCCAACGGACAGGGGCCAACGAGCAGTACTTC. Amino acid sequence: CASSQRTGANEQYF.

V usage is TRBV4-3 and J usage is TRBJ1-1; D call uncertain. The V gene's germline CDR1 is LGHNA and CDR2 YSLEER. V was cut by 8 bases and J by 7 bases, with 23 bases left in between. The CDR3 sequence is 15 residues long. The CDR3 DNA sequence: TGCGCCAGCTCAAACCAAAGACGTTCCGGAAGTGAAGCTTTCTTT. Its protein is CASSNQRRSGSEAFF.

The rearrangement joins TRBV7-2 to TRBJ2-6; TRBD1 matches at 8 bases. The junction had 11 bases not matched to a gene; V was cut back by 2 bases and J by 2 bases. The CDR3 loop spans 19 amino acids. Germline assignment: CDR1 SGHTA and CDR2 FQGNSA. The CDR3 coding sequence is TGTGCCAGCAGCTTACGGACAGGGCCCGGCCTAACTGGGGCCAACGTCCTGACTTTC. Translated, it gives CASSLRTGPGLTGANVLTF.

The chain combines TRBV11-2 with TRBJ2-7, with TRBD1 matching over 7 bases. The V gene's germline CDR1 is SGHAT and CDR2 FQNNGV. The V and J ends lost 0 bases and 0 bases, in that order; junction bases with no gene match: 2. The CDR3 extends over 15 amino acids. CDR3 coding DNA: TGTGCCAGCAGCTTAGAGGCAGGGGGCTCCTACGAGCAGTACTTC. The encoded protein is CASSLEAGGSYEQYF. The full variable domain, its missing parts supplied by reference TRBV11-2 and TRBJ2-7, is EAGVAQSPRYKIIEKRQSVAFWCNPISGHATLYWYQQILGQGPKLLIQFQNNGVVDDSQLPKDRFSAERLKGVDSTLKIQPAKLEDSAVYLCASSLEAGGSYEQYFGPGTRLTVT.

This chain links TRBV18 with TRBJ1-5; D unclear. Germline-derived CDR1 and CDR2 are KGHSH and LQKENI. CDR3 size: 17 residues. Trimming removed 0 bases from V and 1 base from J, with 13 bases in between. CDR3 DNA: TGTGCCAGCTCACCACCGGGGTTCGATACCAGCAATCAGCCCCAGCATTTT. Protein: CASSPPGFDTSNQPQHF.

The chain recombines TRBV28 with TRBJ1-2; no reliable D call. V shed 3 bases and J shed 10 bases, with 18 bases lying between them. The germline gives CDR1 MDHEN, CDR2 SYDVKM. CDR3 length: 14 amino acids. CDR3 in amino acids: CASSLRGSTVLYTF. CDR3 sequence (DNA): TGTGCCAGCAGTTTGCGGGGATCGACGGTCCTCTACACCTTC.

This rearrangement joins TRBV11-1 to TRBJ2-1, with 11 bases matching TRBD2. Germline V lookup: CDR1 SGHAT, CDR2 FQDESV (reference sequence). V dropped 5 bases and J dropped 4; count of bases not matched to a gene: 7. The CDR3 is 16 residues long. The CDR3 is CASSRLAGNIYNEQFF. CDR3 sequence (DNA): TGTGCCAGCAGCAGACTAGCGGGGAATATTTACAATGAGCAGTTCTTC.

J is TRBJ2-1 and V is TRBV29-1; no clear D. Trimming took 4 bases from V and 8 from J, leaving 9 bases between them. The CDR3 consists of 11 residues. The germline gives CDR1 SQVTM, CDR2 ANQGSEA. The CDR3 region is CSVGQAHEQFF. As DNA, the CDR3 is TGCAGCGTTGGCCAGGCTCATGAGCAGTTCTTC.

The chain joins TRBV5-1 to TRBJ2-7; 9 nucleotides agree with TRBD2. V trimming: 0 bases; J trimming: 4 bases; junction bases outside the gene matches: 5. The length of the CDR3 is 15 residues. CDR1 is SGHRS, CDR2 YFSETQ, per germline. The DNA of the CDR3 is TGCGCCAGCAGCTTGGGCGGGAGGGCCGGATACGAGCAGTACTTC. Translated: CASSLGGRAGYEQYF.